This is a list of T cell receptor beta chains from one sample in a study of blood T cell repertoires in COVID-19. Produced via immunoSEQ multiplex PCR; TCRdb's table is partial and in-frame only. The sample comprises 300,000 to 400,000 clones, 90% of which are singletons, and about 4% rests with the top ten. Sequenced input: PBMCs or T cells enriched from blood (not recorded which). The origin of the receptors is a woman in her 30s who had been exposed to COVID-19. Each CDR3 is given with its conserved first and last residue. The order of the fields is CDR3 length, D gene, J gene, V gene, clone size, CDR3 DNA, CDR3 protein. A D gene is named only where the DNA matches it firmly. Clone size is stated in some rows and not others, as once, few, many or a class when expanded.

CDR3 length: 15; D gene: -; J gene: TRBJ2-2; V gene: TRBV5-6; clone size: -; CDR3 DNA: TGTGCCAGCAGCTTCGGACTACCTTCCACCGGGGAGCTGTTTTTT; CDR3 protein: CASSFGLPSTGELFF
CDR3 length: 15; D gene: -; J gene: TRBJ2-7; V gene: TRBV6-5; clone size: once; CDR3 DNA: TGTGCCAGCAGTTACTTGGGCAGGGATCCCCACGAGCAGTACTTC; CDR3 protein: CASSYLGRDPHEQYF
CDR3 length: 13; D gene: -; J gene: TRBJ1-2; V gene: TRBV27; clone size: -; CDR3 DNA: TGTGCCAGCAGTTTATCGGCACAGTATGGCTACACCTTC; CDR3 protein: CASSLSAQYGYTF
CDR3 length: 11; D gene: -; J gene: TRBJ1-2; V gene: TRBV7-9; clone size: -; CDR3 DNA: TGTGCCAGCAGCTTTAAGGAGGGCTACACCTTC; CDR3 protein: CASSFKEGYTF
CDR3 length: 15; D gene: -; J gene: TRBJ1-2; V gene: TRBV5-5; clone size: -; CDR3 DNA: TGTGCCAGCAGATATAGTCTTTTTCCTAACTATGGCTACACCTTC; CDR3 protein: CASRYSLFPNYGYTF
CDR3 length: 14; D gene: TRBD1; J gene: TRBJ1-4; V gene: TRBV7-6; clone size: -; CDR3 DNA: TGTGCCAGCAGCGGGGACAGACGGAATGAAAAACTGTTTTTT; CDR3 protein: CASSGDRRNEKLFF
CDR3 length: 15; D gene: -; J gene: TRBJ1-2; V gene: TRBV24-1; clone size: -; CDR3 DNA: TGTGCCACCAGTGAACCCAGGGGTTTCGGCTATGGCTACACCTTC; CDR3 protein: CATSEPRGFGYGYTF
CDR3 length: 15; D gene: TRBD2; J gene: TRBJ2-1; V gene: TRBV19; clone size: -; CDR3 DNA: TGTGCCAGTAGTATCACTAGCGGGGTCGTCAATGAGCAGTTCTTC; CDR3 protein: CASSITSGVVNEQFF
CDR3 length: 14; D gene: -; J gene: TRBJ1-2; V gene: TRBV3-1/TRBV3-2; clone size: -; CDR3 DNA: TGTGCCAGCAGCCAATTCCGGGGTAGTAGTGGCTACACCTTC; CDR3 protein: CASSQFRGSSGYTF
CDR3 length: 14; D gene: -; J gene: TRBJ2-5; V gene: TRBV3-1/TRBV3-2; clone size: once; CDR3 DNA: TGTGCCAGCAGCCAAGTGGGGCAGCAAGAGACCCAGTACTTC; CDR3 protein: CASSQVGQQETQYF
CDR3 length: 16; D gene: TRBD1; J gene: TRBJ2-7; V gene: TRBV19; clone size: -; CDR3 DNA: TGTGCCAGTAGTAACTCTCTCGGGACAGGGGCAAACGAGCAGTACTTC; CDR3 protein: CASSNSLGTGANEQYF
CDR3 length: 15; D gene: -; J gene: TRBJ2-7; V gene: TRBV19; clone size: -; CDR3 DNA: TGTGCCAGTAGTATGGGCGGGGGCCCCGCCTACGAGCAGTACTTC; CDR3 protein: CASSMGGGPAYEQYF
CDR3 length: 13; D gene: -; J gene: TRBJ1-2; V gene: TRBV7-2; clone size: -; CDR3 DNA: TGTGCCAGCAGGACTCCAGGGAACTATGGCTACACCTTC; CDR3 protein: CASRTPGNYGYTF
CDR3 length: 14; D gene: TRBD1; J gene: TRBJ2-7; V gene: TRBV19; clone size: -; CDR3 DNA: TGTGCCAGTAGCCGGGGACAGGGAGGCTACGAGCAGTACTTC; CDR3 protein: CASSRGQGGYEQYF
CDR3 length: 13; D gene: -; J gene: TRBJ1-1; V gene: TRBV4-1; clone size: -; CDR3 DNA: TGCGCCAGCAGCCAACAGGGCTGGACTGAAGCTTTCTTT; CDR3 protein: CASSQQGWTEAFF
CDR3 length: 14; D gene: -; J gene: TRBJ1-5; V gene: TRBV5-4; clone size: -; CDR3 DNA: TGTGCCAGCAGTTCAGGGGTTGGCAATCAGCCCCAGCATTTT; CDR3 protein: CASSSGVGNQPQHF
CDR3 length: 13; D gene: -; J gene: TRBJ1-2; V gene: TRBV12-3/TRBV12-4; clone size: once; CDR3 DNA: TGTGCCAGCAGTTTAGACAGGGTCTATGGCTACACCTTC; CDR3 protein: CASSLDRVYGYTF
CDR3 length: 16; D gene: TRBD2; J gene: TRBJ2-1; V gene: TRBV5-1; clone size: -; CDR3 DNA: TGCGCCAGCAGCGTGACTAGCGGGGGGTCCTACAATGAGCAGTTCTTC; CDR3 protein: CASSVTSGGSYNEQFF
CDR3 length: 16; D gene: TRBD1; J gene: TRBJ2-7; V gene: TRBV10-3; clone size: -; CDR3 DNA: TGTGCCGTCCACCCCGAGGGACAGGGCACCTCCTACGAGCAGTACTTC; CDR3 protein: CAVHPEGQGTSYEQYF
CDR3 length: 15; D gene: -; J gene: TRBJ1-3; V gene: TRBV16; clone size: few; CDR3 DNA: TGTGCCAGCAGCCAATCCGCGGACTCTGGAAACACCATATATTTT; CDR3 protein: CASSQSADSGNTIYF
CDR3 length: 13; D gene: TRBD1; J gene: TRBJ1-1; V gene: TRBV9; clone size: once; CDR3 DNA: TGTGCCTCAACCGGGACAGGGAACACTGAAGCTTTCTTT; CDR3 protein: CASTGTGNTEAFF
CDR3 length: 16; D gene: TRBD1; J gene: TRBJ1-1; V gene: TRBV6-2/TRBV6-3; clone size: -; CDR3 DNA: TGTGCCAGCAGTTACGACAGGGAGTTCATGAACACTGAAGCTTTCTTT; CDR3 protein: CASSYDREFMNTEAFF
CDR3 length: 12; D gene: -; J gene: TRBJ1-3; V gene: TRBV6-1; clone size: few; CDR3 DNA: TGTGCCAGCAGTGAAGCGCAGGCAGTTCTCCGATTT; CDR3 protein: CASSEAQAVLRF
CDR3 length: 14; D gene: -; J gene: TRBJ1-6; V gene: TRBV5-1; clone size: -; CDR3 DNA: TGCGCCAGCAGCTTGGGTCGTTTTAATTCACCCCTCCACTTT; CDR3 protein: CASSLGRFNSPLHF
CDR3 length: 15; D gene: -; J gene: TRBJ1-3; V gene: TRBV5-1; clone size: -; CDR3 DNA: TGCGCCAGCAGCTTACAACAGGGCTCGGGAAACACCATATATTTT; CDR3 protein: CASSLQQGSGNTIYF
CDR3 length: 15; D gene: -; J gene: TRBJ1-3; V gene: TRBV7-9; clone size: -; CDR3 DNA: TGTGCCAGCAGCTCAGTCAACAGGGTTGGAAACACCATATATTTT; CDR3 protein: CASSSVNRVGNTIYF
CDR3 length: 13; D gene: -; J gene: TRBJ2-5; V gene: TRBV5-1; clone size: -; CDR3 DNA: TGCGCCAGCAGCCGGACAGACCAAGAGACCCAGTACTTC; CDR3 protein: CASSRTDQETQYF
CDR3 length: 15; D gene: -; J gene: TRBJ1-6; V gene: TRBV7-9; clone size: -; CDR3 DNA: TGTGCCAGCAGCTTATGGCCGAGGGAGGGTTCACCCCTCCACTTT; CDR3 protein: CASSLWPREGSPLHF
CDR3 length: 16; D gene: TRBD1; J gene: TRBJ1-3; V gene: TRBV2; clone size: -; CDR3 DNA: TGTGCCAGCAGTGAGACAGGGTGGCGGTCTGGAAACACCATATATTTT; CDR3 protein: CASSETGWRSGNTIYF
CDR3 length: 15; D gene: -; J gene: TRBJ1-1; V gene: TRBV4-3; clone size: -; CDR3 DNA: TGCGCCAGCAGCCAAGATGGACAGTTGAACACTGAAGCTTTCTTT; CDR3 protein: CASSQDGQLNTEAFF
CDR3 length: 15; D gene: -; J gene: TRBJ2-2; V gene: TRBV5-6; clone size: -; CDR3 DNA: TGTGCCAGCAGCTTCGGGGGGCCAAACACCGGGGAGCTGTTTTTT; CDR3 protein: CASSFGGPNTGELFF
CDR3 length: 16; D gene: TRBD2; J gene: TRBJ2-2; V gene: TRBV5-1; clone size: -; CDR3 DNA: TGCGCCAGCAGCCGCCTGACTAGCGGGGACACCGGGGAGCTGTTTTTT; CDR3 protein: CASSRLTSGDTGELFF